This is a list of T cell receptor beta chains from one sample in a study of persistence of HIV-infected CD4 T cells. Only in-frame clones appear in the TCRdb table, and some are missing; sequencing was by immunoSEQ multiplex PCR. The data contain 20,000 to 25,000 clones, around two thirds of them singletons. The antigens for these receptors are not known. The source was CD4+ T cells sorted from PBMCs after approximately 19-hour stimulation, collected from a patient who received antiretroviral therapy. Receptors originate from an adult man with HIV who was CMV-seropositive. Both conserved end residues are part of each CDR3. The order of the fields is CDR3 DNA, CDR3 protein, D gene, clone size, J gene, V gene. A D gene is named only where the DNA matches it firmly. For some rows the clone size is stated as once, few or many, or as a class when expanded; others skip it.

TGCGCCAGCAGTCAATCCTGGCAGGGTGGTCATAATTCACCCCTCCACTTT CASSQSWQGGHNSPLHF NA NA TRBJ1-6 TRBV23-1
TGTGCCAGCAGCCGAGCCGGGGTCTCGTTCCCTGAAGCTTTCTTT CASSRAGVSFPEAFF NA few TRBJ1-1 TRBV7-8
TGCAGCGTTAACCCAGAGAACACCGGGGAGCTGTTTTTT CSVNPENTGELFF NA once TRBJ2-2 TRBV29-1
TGTGCCAGCAGTGTGGGATATGGTGAAAAACTGTTTTTT CASSVGYGEKLFF NA few TRBJ1-4 TRBV2
TGTGCCAGCTCACTAGGGGCACACTACGAGCAGTACTTC CASSLGAHYEQYF NA NA TRBJ2-7 TRBV18
TGTGCCAGCAGTGAAGGAAGCGGGGGAAGACAATACAATGAGCAGTTCTTC CASSEGSGGRQYNEQFF TRBD2 NA TRBJ2-1 TRBV6-1
TGTGCCAGCAGGAGAGGTGGACAGGGTGGAGAAAAACTGTTTTTT CASRRGGQGGEKLFF TRBD1 NA TRBJ1-4 TRBV7-9
TGTGCCAGTAGATTAGCCCCGGGACCCCGAAACACCATATATTTT CASRLAPGPRNTIYF NA few TRBJ1-3 TRBV19
TGTGCCAGCAGCAGATCAGGGGTCGGAAACACCATATATTTT CASSRSGVGNTIYF NA once TRBJ1-3 TRBV9
TGCGCCAGCAGCTGGGACGGTGATCAGCCCCAGCATTTT CASSWDGDQPQHF NA NA TRBJ1-5 TRBV5-1
TGCGCCAGCAGTGAGTCTAACGGTCGTTCTCCTGAAGCTTTCTTT CASSESNGRSPEAFF NA NA TRBJ1-1 TRBV10-1
TGTGCCAGCAACGGACACCTGAACACTGAAGCTTTCTTT CASNGHLNTEAFF NA NA TRBJ1-1 TRBV2
TGCAGTGCTTATGACCTTGATGGCTACACCTTC CSAYDLDGYTF NA NA TRBJ1-2 TRBV20-1
TGTGCCAGTAGTAAGTTTACTTCAGGTTACACCGGGGAGCTGTTTTTT CASSKFTSGYTGELFF NA NA TRBJ2-2 TRBV19
TGTGCCAGCAGCCGTCTCGGACAGGGAAGGAATGGGGAGCTGTTTTTT CASSRLGQGRNGELFF TRBD1 once TRBJ2-2 TRBV7-9
TGTGCCAGCAGCCGGGGACAGGGGACCGGGGAGCTGTTTTTT CASSRGQGTGELFF TRBD1 NA TRBJ2-2 TRBV6-6
TGTGCCAGCAGCGTAGGAAGCGGGGGGGCCTCCTACAATGAGCAGTTCTTC CASSVGSGGASYNEQFF TRBD2 NA TRBJ2-1 TRBV9
TGTGCCAGCAGCCAAGCTGCAGGGGCCGCTAACTATGGCTACACCTTC CASSQAAGAANYGYTF NA NA TRBJ1-2 TRBV3-1/TRBV3-2
TGTGCCAGCTCACAATCTACAGGGATTGCTAATGAAAAACTGTTTTTT CASSQSTGIANEKLFF NA NA TRBJ1-4 TRBV18
TGTGCCTGGAGTGTATGGGGTGAAAATCAGCCCCAGCATTTT CAWSVWGENQPQHF NA NA TRBJ1-5 TRBV30
TGTGCCAGCAGTTATCAGCGGGCAGGGGATTCACCCCTCCACTTT CASSYQRAGDSPLHF NA NA TRBJ1-6 TRBV6-2/TRBV6-3
TGTGCCAGCAGCCAATGGATAGCCGACGGTGTATTGACTGAAGCTTTCTTT CASSQWIADGVLTEAFF NA NA TRBJ1-1 TRBV4-2
TGTGCCAGCAGCGCCCGGCAGGGTTTAATTGACGAGCAGTACTTC CASSARQGLIDEQYF NA NA TRBJ2-7 TRBV28
TGTGCCAGCAGTTGGACAGGGGGAAATCAGCCCCAGCATTTT CASSWTGGNQPQHF TRBD1 NA TRBJ1-5 TRBV2
TGCGCCAGCAGCGTTGGGACAAGGGGCTCGGGAACTGAAAAACTGTTTTTT CASSVGTRGSGTEKLFF NA NA TRBJ1-4 TRBV5-1
TGTGCCAGCAGCTTAGCTCTGTATGGGGGCACGTGGGATTATAGCAATCAGCCCCAGCATTTT CASSLALYGGTWDYSNQPQHF NA medium-sized TRBJ1-5 TRBV7-6
TGTGCCAGCAGCACAGGGACCCAGTGGGACCCGTCCGGAAACACCATATATTTT CASSTGTQWDPSGNTIYF NA few TRBJ1-3 TRBV11-2
TGTGCCAGCAGTTTTGAGGTTAATGAGCAGTTCTTC CASSFEVNEQFF NA NA TRBJ2-1 TRBV28
TGTGCCAGCAGTGGGCAGCGGTCGTCCTCCTACAATGAGCAGTTCTTC CASSGQRSSSYNEQFF NA NA TRBJ2-1 TRBV28
TGTGCCAGCACCAAAGGGGGGCTAGGCACAGATACGCAGTATTTT CASTKGGLGTDTQYF NA NA TRBJ2-3 TRBV11-2
TGCAGTGGGCCCGGCGAGCAGTACTTC CSGPGEQYF NA NA TRBJ2-7 TRBV20-1
TGTGCCAGCTCCCCTGGTGGGGGGGGCGCAGATACGCAGTATTTT CASSPGGGGADTQYF NA few TRBJ2-3 TRBV18
TGTGCCAGCACCCGGGACAGGGGGAGCATTCAGTACTTC CASTRDRGSIQYF TRBD1 once TRBJ2-4 TRBV27
TGCAGCGTTGAGGGACGCGTGGACACTGAAGCTTTCTTT CSVEGRVDTEAFF NA NA TRBJ1-1 TRBV29-1
TGTGCCAGCAGCGACATCCCGAACACCGGGGAGCTGTTTTTT CASSDIPNTGELFF NA NA TRBJ2-2 TRBV11-3
TGCGCCAGCAGCTTGGCCAGGGGCTACTCCTACGAGCAGTACTTC CASSLARGYSYEQYF NA NA TRBJ2-7 TRBV5-1
TGTGCCAGCAGCTTACTAGCGGGGGACGTCACCGGGGAGCTGTTTTTT CASSLLAGDVTGELFF TRBD2 NA TRBJ2-2 TRBV7-7
TGTGCCAGCAGCGCCTATGACGGTGATGAGCAGTTCTTC CASSAYDGDEQFF NA NA TRBJ2-1 TRBV9
TGTGCCAGCGGGCAGGGGAGGAGCACAGATACGCAGTATTTT CASGQGRSTDTQYF NA NA TRBJ2-3 TRBV11-3
TGTGCCAGCAGCCGAACAGGGGGCACTGAAGCTTTCTTT CASSRTGGTEAFF TRBD1 few TRBJ1-1 TRBV28
TGTGCCAGCAGTTCGGCCAATGAGCAGTTCTTC CASSSANEQFF NA NA TRBJ2-1 TRBV28